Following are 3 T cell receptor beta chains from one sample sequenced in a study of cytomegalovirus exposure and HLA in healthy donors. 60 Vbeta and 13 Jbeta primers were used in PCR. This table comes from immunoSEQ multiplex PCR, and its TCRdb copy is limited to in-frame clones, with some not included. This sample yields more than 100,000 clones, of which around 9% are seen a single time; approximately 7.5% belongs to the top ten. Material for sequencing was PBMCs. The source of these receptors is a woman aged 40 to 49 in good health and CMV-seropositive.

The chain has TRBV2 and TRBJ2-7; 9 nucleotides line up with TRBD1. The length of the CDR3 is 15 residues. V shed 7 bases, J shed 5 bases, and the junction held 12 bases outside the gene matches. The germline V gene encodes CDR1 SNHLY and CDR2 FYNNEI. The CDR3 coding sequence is TGTGCCAGCAACGACCCCAGGACAGGGGTGGACGAGCAGTACTTC. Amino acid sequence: CASNDPRTGVDEQYF. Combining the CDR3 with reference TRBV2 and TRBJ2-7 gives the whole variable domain EPEVTQTPSHQVTQMGQEVILRCVPISNHLYFYWYRQILGQKVEFLVSFYNNEISEKSEIFDDQFSVERPDGSNFTLKIRSTKLEDSAMYFCASNDPRTGVDEQYFGPGTRLTVT.

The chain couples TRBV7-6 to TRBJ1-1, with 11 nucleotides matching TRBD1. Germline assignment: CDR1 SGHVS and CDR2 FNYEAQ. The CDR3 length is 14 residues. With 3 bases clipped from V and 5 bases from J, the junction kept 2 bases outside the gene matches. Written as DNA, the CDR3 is TGTGCCAGCAGCTTCGGGGACAGGGGGACTGAAGCTTTCTTT. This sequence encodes CASSFGDRGTEAFF. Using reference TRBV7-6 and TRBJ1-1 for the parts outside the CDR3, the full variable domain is GAGVSQSPRYKVTKRGQDVALRCDPISGHVSLYWYRQALGQGPEFLTYFNYEAQQDKSGLPNDRFSAERPEGSISTLTIQRTEQRDSAMYRCASSFGDRGTEAFFGQGTRLTVV.

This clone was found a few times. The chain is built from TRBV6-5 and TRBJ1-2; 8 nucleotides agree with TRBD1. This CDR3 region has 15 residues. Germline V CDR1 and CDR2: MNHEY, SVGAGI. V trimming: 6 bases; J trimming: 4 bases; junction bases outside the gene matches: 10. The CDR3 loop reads CASRPDRGRGYGYTF. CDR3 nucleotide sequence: TGTGCCAGCAGACCCGACAGGGGTAGGGGCTATGGCTACACCTTC.